A single count supports the clone carrying this T cell receptor (beta chain). This sample is part of a study of cytomegalovirus exposure and HLA in healthy donors. CDR1 is SGHVS, CDR2 FNYEAQ, per germline. Trimming took 5 bases from V and 7 from J; bases not matched to a gene: 4. The CDR3 extends over 13 amino acids. The PCR was carried out with 60 Vbeta primers and 13 Jbeta primers. Only in-frame clones appear in the TCRdb table, and some are missing; sequencing was by immunoSEQ multiplex PCR. The table has about 150,000 clones, around 84% seen once. The sequenced material came from PBMCs. V is TRBV7-6 and J is TRBJ1-1, with TRBD1 identical over 10 bases. This sequence originates from a woman aged 35 to 49 in good health and CMV-seropositive. As DNA, the CDR3 is TGTGCCAGCAGCGCCGACAGGGGGCTTGAAGCTTTCTTT. Translation: CASSADRGLEAFF. Supplemented by reference TRBV7-6 and TRBJ1-1, the full variable domain reads GAGVSQSPRYKVTKRGQDVALRCDPISGHVSLYWYRQALGQGPEFLTYFNYEAQQDKSGLPNDRFSAERPEGSISTLTIQRTEQRDSAMYRCASSADRGLEAFFGQGTRLTVV.